This is a list of T cell receptor beta chains from one sample in a study of response to subunit inactivated influenza vaccine. TCRdb called the RT-PCR reads again in MiXCR, with one record for every CDR3 protein. The profile covers some 850,000 distinct CDR3 sequences, with approximately 18% appearing a single time and 11% taken by the ten largest. Source: PBMCs from blood, taken around 5 days after vaccination. These receptors were obtained from a man aged 45 to 65 who received an inactivated influenza vaccine. Each CDR3 is given with its conserved first and last residue. A D gene is named only where the DNA matches it firmly. Not every row has a clone size; where given, it reads once, few, many or a size class.

V: TRBV20-1; D: -; J: TRBJ2-7; size: -; CDR3: CSARDPRAGEQYF; DNA: TGCAGTGCTAGAGATCCGAGGGCCGGCGAGCAGTACTTC
V: TRBV10-3; D: TRBD2; J: TRBJ2-7; size: -; CDR3: CAISESSGGPYEQYF; DNA: TGTGCCATCAGTGAGTCATCGGGAGGGCCGTACGAGCAGTACTTC
V: TRBV5-6; D: -; J: TRBJ2-1; size: few; CDR3: CASSLVGRANEQFF; DNA: TGTGCCAGCAGCTTGGTAGGTCGCGCCAATGAGCAGTTCTTC
V: TRBV20-1; D: -; J: TRBJ2-4; size: few; CDR3: CSATMVESKNIQYF; DNA: TGCAGTGCTACCATGGTAGAATCCAAAAACATTCAGTACTTC
V: TRBV20-1; D: -; J: TRBJ1-6; size: -; CDR3: CSAFREVLHF; DNA: TGCAGTGCTTTTCGGGAGGTCCTCCACTTT
V: TRBV6-5; D: -; J: TRBJ1-3; size: -; CDR3: CASSSQGLWETIYF; DNA: TGTGCCAGCAGTTCCCAAGGCCTTTGGGAAACCATATATTTT
V: TRBV12-3/TRBV12-4; D: -; J: TRBJ2-2; size: -; CDR3: CASSLAHPGAGELFF; DNA: TGTGCCAGCAGTTTAGCGCACCCGGGTGCCGGGGAGCTGTTTTTT
V: TRBV12-3/TRBV12-4; D: -; J: TRBJ1-1; size: -; CDR3: CASSLSLGGGPVFF; DNA: TGTGCCAGCAGTTTATCCCTTGGGGGGGGTCCCGTTTTCTTT
V: TRBV11-3; D: -; J: TRBJ2-3; size: few; CDR3: CASSGTQGDTQYF; DNA: TGTGCCAGCAGCGGCACGCAGGGAGATACGCAGTATTTT
V: TRBV9; D: -; J: TRBJ1-5; size: -; CDR3: CANPEGNQPQHF; DNA: TGTGCCAACCCCGAGGGCAATCAGCCCCAGCATTTT
V: TRBV11-2; D: -; J: TRBJ2-2; size: -; CDR3: CASSSPPAGLLTGELFF; DNA: TGTGCCAGCAGCTCACCCCCCGCCGGACTCCTCACCGGGGAGCTGTTTTTT
V: TRBV5-1; D: TRBD1; J: TRBJ2-5; size: few; CDR3: CASSLMAQGAGETQYF; DNA: TGCGCCAGCAGCTTAATGGCTCAGGGGGCAGGGGAGACCCAGTACTTC
V: TRBV20-1; D: -; J: TRBJ1-6; size: many; CDR3: CSARDDMTALNSPLHF; DNA: TGCAGTGCTCGAGATGATATGACTGCTCTAAATTCACCCCTCCACTTT
V: TRBV15; D: TRBD2; J: TRBJ2-7; size: few; CDR3: CATSRVGGLAYEQYF; DNA: TGTGCCACCAGCAGAGTAGGAGGACTAGCCTACGAGCAGTACTTC
V: TRBV6-1; D: TRBD1; J: TRBJ2-1; size: few; CDR3: CASRQGVNNEQFF; DNA: TGTGCCAGCCGTCAGGGGGTGAACAATGAGCAGTTCTTC
V: TRBV9; D: -; J: TRBJ2-5; size: few; CDR3: CASTPSLGGRETQYF; DNA: TGTGCCAGCACCCCGTCCTTGGGAGGTCGGGAGACCCAGTACTTC
V: TRBV3-1; D: TRBD2; J: TRBJ2-3; size: -; CDR3: CASSPTSGNTDTQYF; DNA: TGTGCCAGCAGCCCGACTAGCGGAAACACAGATACGCAGTATTTT
V: TRBV5-1; D: -; J: TRBJ2-3; size: few; CDR3: CASSSSRGTDTQYF; DNA: TGCGCCAGCAGCTCGAGCAGGGGCACAGATACGCAGTATTTT
V: TRBV5-1; D: TRBD2; J: TRBJ2-1; size: few; CDR3: CASSTLAGGPNEQFF; DNA: TGCGCCAGCAGCACCCTAGCGGGAGGGCCTAATGAGCAGTTCTTC
V: TRBV11-2; D: TRBD2; J: TRBJ2-1; size: -; CDR3: CASSHPRGGTSGVSGYNEQFF; DNA: TGTGCCAGCAGCCACCCACGCGGGGGGACTAGCGGAGTATCGGGGTACAATGAGCAGTTCTTC
V: TRBV9; D: TRBD1; J: TRBJ2-2; size: -; CDR3: CASSGDRGFSTGELFF; DNA: TGTGCCAGCAGCGGAGACAGGGGATTTAGCACCGGGGAGCTGTTTTTT
V: TRBV5-1; D: TRBD1; J: TRBJ1-1; size: few; CDR3: CASSGGQGIEAFF; DNA: TGCGCCAGCAGCGGGGGACAGGGGATAGAGGCTTTCTTT
V: TRBV18; D: -; J: TRBJ2-7; size: few; CDR3: CASSGVRGQYF; DNA: TGTGCCAGCTCCGGGGTTCGTGGGCAGTACTTC
V: TRBV20-1; D: TRBD2; J: TRBJ2-7; size: -; CDR3: CSASGPGLAGGDEQYF; DNA: TGCAGTGCTAGCGGACCGGGACTAGCGGGAGGGGACGAGCAGTACTTC
V: TRBV7-2; D: -; J: TRBJ2-5; size: few; CDR3: CASSRGREETQYF; DNA: TGTGCCAGCAGCCGTGGACGGGAAGAGACCCAGTACTTC
V: TRBV4-1; D: TRBD2; J: TRBJ2-3; size: -; CDR3: CASSPKLAGVGGTDTQYF; DNA: TGCGCCAGCAGCCCCAAACTAGCGGGAGTGGGGGGAACAGATACGCAGTATTTT
V: TRBV20-1; D: TRBD2; J: TRBJ2-1; size: -; CDR3: CSAKAGGINEQFF; DNA: TGCAGTGCCAAGGCGGGAGGGATAAATGAGCAGTTCTTC
V: TRBV5-1; D: TRBD1; J: TRBJ1-3; size: -; CDR3: CASSQGTGGTDTIYF; DNA: TGCGCCAGCAGCCAAGGGACAGGGGGCACGGACACCATATATTTT
V: TRBV12-3/TRBV12-4; D: -; J: TRBJ2-5; size: -; CDR3: CATLQGMETQYF; DNA: TGTGCCACCTTACAGGGAATGGAGACCCAGTACTTC
V: TRBV11-2; D: TRBD2; J: TRBJ2-7; size: few; CDR3: CASSLDAGGGLYEQYF; DNA: TGTGCCAGCAGCTTAGATGCTGGCGGGGGGCTCTACGAGCAGTACTTC
V: TRBV5-5; D: TRBD1; J: TRBJ2-5; size: few; CDR3: CASSLPLRTGAWETQYF; DNA: TGTGCCAGCAGCTTGCCTTTACGCACAGGGGCGTGGGAGACCCAGTACTTC
V: TRBV4-3; D: TRBD1; J: TRBJ1-4; size: -; CDR3: CASSQDPGQGASTNEKLFF; DNA: TGCGCCAGCAGCCAAGACCCGGGACAGGGGGCCTCGACTAATGAAAAACTGTTTTTT
V: TRBV7-2; D: -; J: TRBJ2-7; size: -; CDR3: CASSSPGAEPSYEQYF; DNA: TGTGCCAGCAGCTCCCCAGGGGCGGAGCCATCCTACGAGCAGTACTTC
V: TRBV7-2; D: TRBD2; J: TRBJ2-7; size: many; CDR3: CASSLALIGGGSYEQYF; DNA: TGTGCCAGCAGCTTAGCGCTAATCGGGGGGGGCTCCTACGAGCAGTACTTC
V: TRBV6-6; D: -; J: TRBJ1-5; size: -; CDR3: CASRVDRNQPQHF; DNA: TGTGCCAGCAGAGTCGACAGAAATCAGCCCCAGCATTTT
V: TRBV29-1; D: TRBD2; J: TRBJ2-5; size: few; CDR3: CSVEKQGLAGLF; DNA: TGCAGCGTTGAAAAGCAGGGACTAGCGGGCCTCTTC
V: TRBV12-3/TRBV12-4; D: -; J: TRBJ1-4; size: -; CDR3: CASSLGRREKLFF; DNA: TGTGCCAGCAGTCTTGGACGTAGGGAAAAACTGTTTTTT
V: TRBV7-2; D: -; J: TRBJ2-7; size: -; CDR3: CASSLVLPSVEQYF; DNA: TGTGCCAGCAGCTTAGTCCTCCCCTCGGTCGAGCAGTACTTC
V: TRBV12-3/TRBV12-4; D: -; J: TRBJ2-5; size: few; CDR3: CASSLEANFGQETQYF; DNA: TGTGCCAGCAGTTTAGAGGCAAACTTCGGGCAAGAGACCCAGTACTTC
V: TRBV11-3; D: -; J: TRBJ2-7; size: -; CDR3: CASSKGRGATYEQYF; DNA: TGTGCCAGCAGCAAGGGCAGGGGGGCTACCTACGAGCAGTACTTC
V: TRBV11-1; D: TRBD2; J: TRBJ2-1; size: -; CDR3: CASRLSSGSNEQFF; DNA: TGTGCCAGCAGGTTGTCTAGCGGGAGTAATGAGCAGTTCTTC
V: TRBV12-3/TRBV12-4; D: -; J: TRBJ2-1; size: -; CDR3: CASSLALAYNEQFF; DNA: TGTGCCAGCAGTTTAGCACTAGCCTACAATGAGCAGTTCTTC
V: TRBV15; D: TRBD2; J: TRBJ2-2; size: -; CDR3: CATSRAPGLAGVANTGELFF; DNA: TGTGCCACCAGCAGAGCACCGGGACTAGCGGGAGTAGCGAACACCGGGGAGCTGTTTTTT